The clone carrying this TCR beta chain was picked up a small number of times. Its antigen remains unidentified. Investigators reverse transcribed all isolated RNA, so they sequenced expressed TCRB transcripts. This table comes from immunoSEQ multiplex PCR, and its TCRdb copy is limited to in-frame clones, with some not included. Here the sample spans 900,000 or so clones, roughly 15% being singletons. Each of the CD4+ naive, central memory, regulatory and stem cell-like memory populations was sorted via CD45RO/CCR7/CD25/CD127/CD95/CD27. This CDR3 is 13 amino acids long. Germline assignment: CDR1 MNHEY and CDR2 SVGAGI. The V end was cut by 6 bases, the J end by 3 bases, with 11 bases between. These data originate in a study of beta chain features in type 1 diabetes. Overall study: Age, gender and cell yields were similar between patients and healthy donors.

Study-level points and caveats: Compared with healthy donors, patients appeared to share more similar naive, central memory and regulatory TCRB repertoires. A pattern of fewer insertions and more deletions at VDJ junctions was seen in type 1 diabetes patients.

This receptor was identified in a woman between 18 and 30 years old in good health. The specimen sequenced was naive CD4+ T cells from blood. This rearrangement joins TRBV6-5 to TRBJ2-5; tentatively, D is TRBD1 (6 bases). Written as DNA, the CDR3 is TGTGCCAGCAGAAGACAGGTAGAAGAGACCCAGTACTTC. Translated, it gives CASRRQVEETQYF.